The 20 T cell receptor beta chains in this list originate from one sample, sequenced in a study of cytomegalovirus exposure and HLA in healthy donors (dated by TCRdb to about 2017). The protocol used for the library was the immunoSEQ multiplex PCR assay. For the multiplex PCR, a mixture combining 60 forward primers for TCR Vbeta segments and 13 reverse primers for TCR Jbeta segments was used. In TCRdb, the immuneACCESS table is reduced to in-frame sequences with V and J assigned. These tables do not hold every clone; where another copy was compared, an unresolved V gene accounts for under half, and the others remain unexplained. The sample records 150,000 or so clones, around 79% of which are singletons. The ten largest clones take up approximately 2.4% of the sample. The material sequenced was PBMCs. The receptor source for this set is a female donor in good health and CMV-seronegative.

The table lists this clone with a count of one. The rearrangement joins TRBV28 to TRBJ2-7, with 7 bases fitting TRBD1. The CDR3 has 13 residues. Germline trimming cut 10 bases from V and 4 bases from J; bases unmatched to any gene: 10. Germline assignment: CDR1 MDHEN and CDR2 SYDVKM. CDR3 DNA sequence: TGTGCCACTCTGAGACAGGGTTGGTACGAGCAGTACTTC. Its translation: CATLRQGWYEQYF.

In DNA form, the CDR3 reads TGTGCCAGCAGCTTAGAACAGGGGGTAGGGGCTGAAGCTTTCTTT. Protein sequence: CASSLEQGVGAEAFF. This chain links TRBV7-6 with TRBJ1-1; TRBD1 matches 8 bases. V dropped 1 base and J dropped 6; count of bases not matched to a gene: 7. The CDR3 has 15 residues. Germline V gene lookup returns CDR1 SGHVS and CDR2 FNYEAQ.

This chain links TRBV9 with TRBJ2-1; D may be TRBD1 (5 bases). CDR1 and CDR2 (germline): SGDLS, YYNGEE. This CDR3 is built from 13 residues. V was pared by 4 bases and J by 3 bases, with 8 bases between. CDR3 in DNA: TGTGCCAGCAGCCCTAGGGGCTACAATGAGCAGTTCTTC. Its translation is CASSPRGYNEQFF.

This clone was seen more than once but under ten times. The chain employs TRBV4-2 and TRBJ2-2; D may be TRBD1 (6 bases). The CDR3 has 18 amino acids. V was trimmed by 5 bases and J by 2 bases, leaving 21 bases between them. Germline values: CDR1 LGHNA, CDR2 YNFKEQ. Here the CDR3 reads CASSLGTTGYENTGELFF. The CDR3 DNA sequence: TGTGCCAGCAGCTTAGGGACAACCGGGTACGAAAACACCGGGGAGCTGTTTTTT.

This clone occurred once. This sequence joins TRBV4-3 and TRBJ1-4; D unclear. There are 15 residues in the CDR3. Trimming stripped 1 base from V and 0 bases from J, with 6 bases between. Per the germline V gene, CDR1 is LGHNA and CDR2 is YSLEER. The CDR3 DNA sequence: TGCGCCAGCAGCCAAGGACAAGCAACTAATGAAAAACTGTTTTTT. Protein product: CASSQGQATNEKLFF.

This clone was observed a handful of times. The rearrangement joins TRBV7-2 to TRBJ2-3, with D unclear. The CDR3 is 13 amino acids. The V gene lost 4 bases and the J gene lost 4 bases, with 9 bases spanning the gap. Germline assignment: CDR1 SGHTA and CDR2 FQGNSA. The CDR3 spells CASSSSRADTQYF. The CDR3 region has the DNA TGTGCCAGCAGCTCTTCTCGCGCAGATACGCAGTATTTT.

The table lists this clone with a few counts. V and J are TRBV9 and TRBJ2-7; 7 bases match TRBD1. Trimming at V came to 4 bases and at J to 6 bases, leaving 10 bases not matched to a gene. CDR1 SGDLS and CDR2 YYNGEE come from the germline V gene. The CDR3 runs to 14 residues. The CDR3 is CASSSTWTGPEQYF. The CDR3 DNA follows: TGTGCCAGCAGCTCCACCTGGACAGGCCCCGAGCAGTACTTC.

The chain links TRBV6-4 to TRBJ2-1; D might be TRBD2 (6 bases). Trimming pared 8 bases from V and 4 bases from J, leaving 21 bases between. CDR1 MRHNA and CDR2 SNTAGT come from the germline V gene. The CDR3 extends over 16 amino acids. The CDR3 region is CASDKDPGTGYNEQFF. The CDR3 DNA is TGTGCCAGCGATAAAGATCCCGGGACTGGTTACAATGAGCAGTTCTTC.

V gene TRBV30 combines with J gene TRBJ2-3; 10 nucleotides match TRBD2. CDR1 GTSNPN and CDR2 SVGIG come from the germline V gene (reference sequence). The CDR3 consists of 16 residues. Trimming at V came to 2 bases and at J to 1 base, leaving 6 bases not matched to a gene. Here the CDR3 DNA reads TGTGCCTGGAGTATTACTAGCGGGAAGGGCACAGATACGCAGTATTTT. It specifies CAWSITSGKGTDTQYF.

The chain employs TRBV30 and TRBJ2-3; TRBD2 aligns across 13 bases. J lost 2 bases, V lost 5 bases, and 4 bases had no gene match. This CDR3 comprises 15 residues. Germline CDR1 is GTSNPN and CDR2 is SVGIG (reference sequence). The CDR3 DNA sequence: TGTGCCTGGGTGACTAGCGGGGGGCCCACAGATACGCAGTATTTT. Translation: CAWVTSGGPTDTQYF.

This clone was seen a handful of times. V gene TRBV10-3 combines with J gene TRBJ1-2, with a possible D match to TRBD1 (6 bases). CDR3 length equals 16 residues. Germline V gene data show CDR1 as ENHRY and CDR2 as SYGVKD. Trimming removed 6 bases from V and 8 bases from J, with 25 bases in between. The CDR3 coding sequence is TGTGCCATCAGAGCCCTCACCCCCAGGGGTAGTGGGGGCTACACCTTC. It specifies CAIRALTPRGSGGYTF.

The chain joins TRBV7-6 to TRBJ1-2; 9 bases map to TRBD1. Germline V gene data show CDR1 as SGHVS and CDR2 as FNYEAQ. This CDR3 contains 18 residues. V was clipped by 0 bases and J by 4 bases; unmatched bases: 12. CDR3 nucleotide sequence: TGTGCCAGCAGCTTAGCACGGAGGACAGGGGAAGAATCCTATGGCTACACCTTC. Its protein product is CASSLARRTGEESYGYTF.

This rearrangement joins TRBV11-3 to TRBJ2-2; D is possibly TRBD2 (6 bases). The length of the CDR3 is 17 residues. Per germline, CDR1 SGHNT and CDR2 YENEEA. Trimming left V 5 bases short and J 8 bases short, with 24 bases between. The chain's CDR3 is CASSPGVGDLVTGELFF. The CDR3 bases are TGTGCCAGCAGCCCGGGAGTAGGGGACCTCGTCACTGGGGAGCTGTTTTTT.

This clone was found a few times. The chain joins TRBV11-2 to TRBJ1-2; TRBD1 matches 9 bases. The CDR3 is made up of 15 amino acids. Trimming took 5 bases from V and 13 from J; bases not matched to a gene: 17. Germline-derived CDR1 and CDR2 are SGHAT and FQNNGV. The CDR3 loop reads CASSSYRWDREPGTF. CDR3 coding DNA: TGTGCCAGCAGCAGCTACCGGTGGGACAGGGAGCCAGGCACCTTC.

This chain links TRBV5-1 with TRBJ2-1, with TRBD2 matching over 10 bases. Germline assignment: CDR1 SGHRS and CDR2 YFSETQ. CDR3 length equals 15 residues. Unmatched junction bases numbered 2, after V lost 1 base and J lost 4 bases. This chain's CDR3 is CASSLTSGVYNEQFF. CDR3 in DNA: TGCGCCAGCAGCTTGACTAGCGGGGTTTACAATGAGCAGTTCTTC. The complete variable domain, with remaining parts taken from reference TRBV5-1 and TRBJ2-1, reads KAGVTQTPRYLIKTRGQQVTLSCSPISGHRSVSWYQQTPGQGLQFLFEYFSETQRNKGNFPGRFSGRQFSNSRSEMNVSTLELGDSALYLCASSLTSGVYNEQFFGPGTRLTVL.

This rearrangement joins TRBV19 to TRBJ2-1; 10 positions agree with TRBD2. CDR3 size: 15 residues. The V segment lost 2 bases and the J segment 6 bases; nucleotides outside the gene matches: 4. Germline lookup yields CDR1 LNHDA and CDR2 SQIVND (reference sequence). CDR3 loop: CASSISSGSGNEQFF. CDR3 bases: TGTGCCAGTAGTATATCTAGCGGGAGTGGCAATGAGCAGTTCTTC.

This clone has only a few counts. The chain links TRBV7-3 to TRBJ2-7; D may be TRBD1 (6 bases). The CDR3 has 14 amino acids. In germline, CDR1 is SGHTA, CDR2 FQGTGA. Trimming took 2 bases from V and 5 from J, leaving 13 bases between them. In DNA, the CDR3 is TGTGCCAGCAGCTTATTTCCAGGGGCAGACGAGCAGTACTTC. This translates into CASSLFPGADEQYF.

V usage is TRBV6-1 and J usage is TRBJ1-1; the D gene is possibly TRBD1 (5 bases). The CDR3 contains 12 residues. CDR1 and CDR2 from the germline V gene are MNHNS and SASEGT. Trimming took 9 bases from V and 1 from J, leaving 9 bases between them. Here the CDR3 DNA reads TGTGCCAGGCCCCAGGGGAACACTGAAGCTTTCTTT. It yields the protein CARPQGNTEAFF.

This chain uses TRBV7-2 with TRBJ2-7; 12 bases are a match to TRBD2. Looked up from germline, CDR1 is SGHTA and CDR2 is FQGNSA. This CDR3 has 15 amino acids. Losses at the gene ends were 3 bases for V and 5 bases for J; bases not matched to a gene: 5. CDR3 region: CASSFSSGGANEQYF. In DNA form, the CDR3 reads TGTGCCAGCAGCTTCTCTAGCGGGGGGGCCAACGAGCAGTACTTC.

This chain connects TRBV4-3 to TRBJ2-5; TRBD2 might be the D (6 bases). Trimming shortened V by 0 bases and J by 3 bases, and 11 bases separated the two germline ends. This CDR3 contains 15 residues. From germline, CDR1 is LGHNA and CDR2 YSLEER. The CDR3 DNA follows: TGCGCCAGCAGCCAAGAACCGGGGAGGAAAGAGACCCAGTACTTC. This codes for CASSQEPGRKETQYF.